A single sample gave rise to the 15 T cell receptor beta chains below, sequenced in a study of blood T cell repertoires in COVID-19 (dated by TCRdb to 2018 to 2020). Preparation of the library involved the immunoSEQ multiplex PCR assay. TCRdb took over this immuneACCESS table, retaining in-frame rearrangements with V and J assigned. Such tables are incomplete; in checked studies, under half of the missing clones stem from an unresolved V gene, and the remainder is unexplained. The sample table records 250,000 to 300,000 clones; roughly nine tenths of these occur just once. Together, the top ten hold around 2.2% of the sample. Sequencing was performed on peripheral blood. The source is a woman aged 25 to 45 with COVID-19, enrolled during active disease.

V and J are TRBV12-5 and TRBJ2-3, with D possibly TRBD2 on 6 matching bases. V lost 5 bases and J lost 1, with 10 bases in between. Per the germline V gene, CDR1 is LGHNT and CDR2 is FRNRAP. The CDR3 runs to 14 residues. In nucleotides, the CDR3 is TGTGCTAGTGGTGGGGGGAGAGGCACAGATACGCAGTATTTT. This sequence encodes CASGGGRGTDTQYF.

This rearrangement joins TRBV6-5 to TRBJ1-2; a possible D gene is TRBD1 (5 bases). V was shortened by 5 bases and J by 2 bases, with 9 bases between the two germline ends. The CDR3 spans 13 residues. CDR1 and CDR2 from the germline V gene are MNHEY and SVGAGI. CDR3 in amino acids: CASSPGKNYGYTF. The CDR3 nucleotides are TGTGCCAGCAGTCCAGGGAAAAACTATGGCTACACCTTC.

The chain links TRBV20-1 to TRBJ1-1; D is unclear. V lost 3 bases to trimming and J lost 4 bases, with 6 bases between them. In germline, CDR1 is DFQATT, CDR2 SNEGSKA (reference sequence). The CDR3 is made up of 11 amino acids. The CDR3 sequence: CSASPLTEAFF. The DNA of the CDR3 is TGCAGTGCTAGTCCTCTCACTGAAGCTTTCTTT.

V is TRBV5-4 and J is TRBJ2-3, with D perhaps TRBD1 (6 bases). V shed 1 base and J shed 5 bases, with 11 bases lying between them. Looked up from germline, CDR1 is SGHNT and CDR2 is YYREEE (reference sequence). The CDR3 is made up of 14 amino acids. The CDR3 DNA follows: TGTGCCAGCAGCTTGACAGGGCCGGGAGATACGCAGTATTTT. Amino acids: CASSLTGPGDTQYF.

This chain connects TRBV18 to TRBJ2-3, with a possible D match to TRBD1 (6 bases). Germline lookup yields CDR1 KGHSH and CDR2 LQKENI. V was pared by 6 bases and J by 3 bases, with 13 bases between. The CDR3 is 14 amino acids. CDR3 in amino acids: CASSPRTETDTQYF. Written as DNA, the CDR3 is TGTGCCAGCTCTCCCCGGACAGAAACAGATACGCAGTATTTT.

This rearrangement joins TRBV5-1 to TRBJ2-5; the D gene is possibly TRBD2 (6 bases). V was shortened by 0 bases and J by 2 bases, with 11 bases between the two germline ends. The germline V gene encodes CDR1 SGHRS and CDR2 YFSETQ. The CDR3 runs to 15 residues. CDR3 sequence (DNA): TGCGCCAGCAGCTTGGAGGGGAGGTGGCAAGAGACCCAGTACTTC. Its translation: CASSLEGRWQETQYF.

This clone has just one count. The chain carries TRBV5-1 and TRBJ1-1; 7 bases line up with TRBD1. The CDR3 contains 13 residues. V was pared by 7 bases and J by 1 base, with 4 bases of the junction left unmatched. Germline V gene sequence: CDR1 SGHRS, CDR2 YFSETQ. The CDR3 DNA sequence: TGCGCCAGCCGTGGGACAGCGAACACTGAAGCTTTCTTT. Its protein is CASRGTANTEAFF.

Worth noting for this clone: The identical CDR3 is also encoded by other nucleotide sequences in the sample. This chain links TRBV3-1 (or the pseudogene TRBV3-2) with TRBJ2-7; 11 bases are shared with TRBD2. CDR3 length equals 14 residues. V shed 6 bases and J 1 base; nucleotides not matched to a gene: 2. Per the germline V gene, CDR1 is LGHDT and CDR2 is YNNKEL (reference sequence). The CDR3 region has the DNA TGTGCCAGCAGTTTAGCGGGAGGGTCCTACGAGCAGTACTTC. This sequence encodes CASSLAGGSYEQYF.

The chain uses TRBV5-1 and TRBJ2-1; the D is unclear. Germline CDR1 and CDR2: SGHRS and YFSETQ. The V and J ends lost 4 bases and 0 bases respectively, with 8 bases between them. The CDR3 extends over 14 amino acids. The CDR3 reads CASSGPSSYNEQFF. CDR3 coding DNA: TGCGCCAGCAGCGGGCCGAGCTCCTACAATGAGCAGTTCTTC.

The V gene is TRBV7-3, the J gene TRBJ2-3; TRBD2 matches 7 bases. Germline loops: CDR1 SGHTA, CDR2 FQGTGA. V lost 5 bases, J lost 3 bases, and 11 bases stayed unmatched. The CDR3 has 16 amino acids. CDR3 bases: TGTGCCAGCAGCCCTCAGGCGGGGGTGCGTACAGATACGCAGTATTTT. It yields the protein CASSPQAGVRTDTQYF.

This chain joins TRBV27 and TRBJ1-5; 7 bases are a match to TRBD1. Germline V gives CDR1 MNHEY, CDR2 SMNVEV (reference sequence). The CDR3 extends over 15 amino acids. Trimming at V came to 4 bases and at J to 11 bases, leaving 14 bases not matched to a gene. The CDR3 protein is CASSSGTAPWGSQHF. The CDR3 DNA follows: TGTGCCAGCAGTTCGGGGACAGCTCCTTGGGGTTCCCAGCATTTT.

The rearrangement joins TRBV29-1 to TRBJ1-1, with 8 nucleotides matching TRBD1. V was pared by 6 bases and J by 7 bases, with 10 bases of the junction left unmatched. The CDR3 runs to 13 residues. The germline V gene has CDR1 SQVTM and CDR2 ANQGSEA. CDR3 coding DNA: TGCAGCGTAGCAAACAGGGGGGCGGGTGAAGCTTTCTTT. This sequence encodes CSVANRGAGEAFF.

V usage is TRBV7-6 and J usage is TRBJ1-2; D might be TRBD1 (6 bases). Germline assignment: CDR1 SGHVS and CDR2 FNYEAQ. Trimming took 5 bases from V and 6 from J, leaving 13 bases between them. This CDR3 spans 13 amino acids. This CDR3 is CASSGPQGDGYTF. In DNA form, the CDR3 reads TGTGCCAGCAGCGGACCACAGGGCGATGGCTACACCTTC.

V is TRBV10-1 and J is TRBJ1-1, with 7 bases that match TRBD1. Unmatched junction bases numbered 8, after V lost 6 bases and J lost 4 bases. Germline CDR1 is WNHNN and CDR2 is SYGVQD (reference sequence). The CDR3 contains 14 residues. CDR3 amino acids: CASSQGQWTTEAFF. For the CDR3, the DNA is TGCGCCAGCAGCCAGGGACAGTGGACCACTGAAGCTTTCTTT.

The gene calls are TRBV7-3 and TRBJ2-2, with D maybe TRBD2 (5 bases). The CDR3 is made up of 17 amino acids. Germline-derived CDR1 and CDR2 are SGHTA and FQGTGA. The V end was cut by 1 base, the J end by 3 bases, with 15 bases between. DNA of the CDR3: TGTGCCAGCAGCTTAATGAGGGCCGAAACTTACACCGGGGAGCTGTTTTTT. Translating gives CASSLMRAETYTGELFF.